Sequencing of this T cell receptor beta chain was carried out in a study of cytomegalovirus exposure and HLA in healthy donors. PCR involved 60 Vbeta and 13 Jbeta primers. The protocol was immunoSEQ multiplex PCR, while the TCRdb copy is restricted to in-frame clones and leaves out a portion. The table has almost 200,000 clones, 70% to 80% seen once. Deletions cut 6 bases from V and 5 bases from J, with 10 bases between. The CDR3 length is 12 residues. Germline CDR1 and CDR2: SGHAT and FQNNGV. Study-level results: The only immune exposure information that was available was CMV serostatus. HLA alleles were associated with 15,000 to 20,000 TCR beta sequences in a later analysis at 0.05 false discovery rate. Researchers reported in a later analysis that common viral pathogens appeared linked to several top clusters. Later analysis revealed greater clonal expansion in HLA-associated TCR beta chains than in equally common others.

This clone was counted a few times. Its antigen is undetermined. Sequenced sample: PBMCs. The source of this sequence is a male donor in good health and CMV-seropositive. This rearrangement joins TRBV11-2 to TRBJ2-5; perhaps TRBD2 as D (7 bases). This CDR3 is CASRGGPETQYF. The DNA of the CDR3 is TGTGCCAGCAGGGGGGGGCCGGAGACCCAGTACTTC.